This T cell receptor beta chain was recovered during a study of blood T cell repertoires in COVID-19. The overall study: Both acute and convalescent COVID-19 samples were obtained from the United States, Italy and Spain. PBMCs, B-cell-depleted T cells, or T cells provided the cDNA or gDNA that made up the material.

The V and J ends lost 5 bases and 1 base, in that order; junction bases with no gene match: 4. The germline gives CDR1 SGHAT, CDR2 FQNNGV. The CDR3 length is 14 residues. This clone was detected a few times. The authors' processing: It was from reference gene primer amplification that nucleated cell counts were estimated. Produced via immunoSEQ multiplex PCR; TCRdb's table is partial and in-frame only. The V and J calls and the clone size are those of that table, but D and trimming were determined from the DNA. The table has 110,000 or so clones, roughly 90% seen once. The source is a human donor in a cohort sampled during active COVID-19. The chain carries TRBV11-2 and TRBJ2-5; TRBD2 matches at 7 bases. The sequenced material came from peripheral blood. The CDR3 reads CASSRGTIQETQYF. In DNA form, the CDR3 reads TGTGCCAGCAGCCGAGGGACTATCCAAGAGACCCAGTACTTC.